The 10 T cell receptor beta chains given below trace back to one sample, sequenced in a study of blood T cell repertoires in COVID-19. Only in-frame clones appear in the TCRdb table, and some are missing; sequencing was by immunoSEQ multiplex PCR. The table lists almost 250,000 clones, roughly 91% of them singletons. Sequences were obtained from PBMCs or T cells enriched from blood (not recorded which). The receptors here all came from a woman aged 25 to 39 who had recovered from COVID-19.

The chain joins TRBV19 to TRBJ2-2; 10 bases fit TRBD2. The CDR3 loop spans 20 amino acids. Per germline, CDR1 LNHDA and CDR2 SQIVND (reference sequence). V dropped 1 base and J dropped 1; count of bases not matched to a gene: 12. This CDR3 reads CASSIAPMSGRAENTGELFF. CDR3 bases: TGTGCCAGTAGTATAGCCCCGATGAGCGGGAGGGCCGAGAACACCGGGGAGCTGTTTTTT.

This chain uses TRBV7-2 with TRBJ2-3, with 13 bases aligning to TRBD2. J was trimmed by 1 base and V by 3 bases; bases with no gene match: 1. Germline V gene lookup returns CDR1 SGHTA and CDR2 FQGNSA. The CDR3 length is 16 residues. DNA for the CDR3: TGTGCCAGCAGCTTGGGACTAGCGGGACGCACAGATACGCAGTATTTT. Its protein product is CASSLGLAGRTDTQYF.

This chain connects TRBV28 to TRBJ1-1; D is possibly TRBD1 (5 bases). Germline V gene data show CDR1 as MDHEN and CDR2 as SYDVKM. V was cut by 5 bases and J by 0 bases, with 13 bases left in between. The CDR3 covers 15 residues. CDR3 sequence reads: CASSARQIMNTEAFF. DNA for the CDR3: TGTGCCAGCAGTGCGCGACAGATCATGAACACTGAAGCTTTCTTT.

CDR3 sequence reads: CASDRGINFSSPNNQPQHF. In DNA, the CDR3 is TGTGCTAGTGATAGAGGTATAAATTTTTCTAGTCCTAACAATCAGCCCCAGCATTTT. This rearrangement joins TRBV12-5 to TRBJ1-5; D gene uncertain. The CDR3 loop spans 19 amino acids. Germline V lookup: CDR1 LGHNT, CDR2 FRNRAP. V lost 7 bases and J lost 3, with 28 bases in between. The whole variable domain, filled in from reference TRBV12-5 and TRBJ1-5, reads DARVTQTPRHKVTEMGQEVTMRCQPILGHNTVFWYRQTMMQGLELLAYFRNRAPLDDSGMPKDRFSAEMPDATLATLKIQPSEPRDSAVYFCASDRGINFSSPNNQPQHFGDGTRLSIL.

This chain uses TRBV5-6 with TRBJ2-7; D not certain. Germline assignment: CDR1 SGHDT and CDR2 YYEEEE. Trimming removed 4 bases from V and 5 bases from J, with 10 bases in between. This CDR3 contains 12 residues. The CDR3 reads CASSRGGNEQYF. DNA for the CDR3: TGTGCCAGCAGCCGTGGCGGAAACGAGCAGTACTTC.

The chain uses TRBV30 and TRBJ1-1; D not resolved. V lost 2 bases to trimming and J lost 4 bases, with 5 bases between them. This CDR3 has 11 amino acids. Looked up from germline, CDR1 is GTSNPN and CDR2 is SVGIG (reference sequence). This CDR3 reads CAWSLFTEAFF. DNA for the CDR3: TGTGCCTGGAGTTTATTCACTGAAGCTTTCTTT.

V gene TRBV7-9 combines with J gene TRBJ1-5; 7 bases are shared with TRBD1. Germline V gene sequence: CDR1 SEHNR, CDR2 FQNEAQ (reference sequence). The CDR3 sequence is 18 residues long. V dropped 0 bases and J dropped 1; count of bases not matched to a gene: 9. CDR3 sequence reads: CASSLAVSGGRSNQPQHF. DNA of the CDR3: TGTGCCAGCAGCTTAGCGGTCTCAGGGGGTAGGAGCAATCAGCCCCAGCATTTT.

The CDR3 here is CASTLLGDRVRETQYF. In nucleotides, the CDR3 is TGTGCCAGCACCCTCCTCGGGGACAGGGTCCGGGAGACCCAGTACTTC. This chain links TRBV7-9 with TRBJ2-5; the match to TRBD1 covers 9 bases. The CDR3 has 16 residues. V lost 7 bases to trimming and J lost 5 bases; unmatched junction nucleotides: 14. Germline V gene data show CDR1 as SEHNR and CDR2 as FQNEAQ (reference sequence). Drawing the rest from reference TRBV7-9 and TRBJ2-5, the complete variable domain is DTGVSQNPRHKITKRGQNVTFRCDPISEHNRLYWYRQTLGQGPEFLTYFQNEAQLEKSRLLSDRFSAERPKGSFSTLEIQRTEQGDSAMYLCASTLLGDRVRETQYFGPGTRLLVL.

This chain joins TRBV15 and TRBJ2-2; TRBD1 aligns across 8 bases. The V segment lost 4 bases and the J segment 7 bases; nucleotides outside the gene matches: 8. This CDR3 is built from 15 residues. CDR1 LNHNV and CDR2 YYDKDF come from the germline V gene (reference sequence). The CDR3 DNA is TGTGCCACCAGCAAGAGGACAGGGCCCGGCGGGGAGCTGTTTTTT. This translates into CATSKRTGPGGELFF.

V gene TRBV10-3 combines with J gene TRBJ1-4, with 7 bases matching TRBD1. Germline V lookup: CDR1 ENHRY, CDR2 SYGVKD. The CDR3 runs to 12 residues. V was pared by 7 bases and J by 5 bases, with 1 base of the junction left unmatched. CDR3 bases: TGTGCCATCAAGGGACAGAATGAAAAACTGTTTTTT. It specifies CAIKGQNEKLFF.